This T cell receptor beta chain derives from a study of blood T cells in healthy people across ages. The use of a sample-barcoded 5' primer and a J-beta primer mix characterized a second PCR of roughly 6 to 11 cycles. TCRdb ran MiXCR on the 5' RACE reads and lists one entry per CDR3 protein. The repertoire holds roughly 500,000 distinct CDR3 sequences, with 25% to 30% as singletons. On this clonotype itself: At one of its ends the junction is not consistent with the germline gene, which may arise from a read error.

The CDR3 is 16 residues long. The chain is built from TRBV12-3 or TRBV12-4 and TRBJ1-4; maybe TRBD1 (6 bases). Specimen: blood. The TCR originated in a woman between 70 and 85 years old in good health. CDR3 sequence reads: CASRRLRGATNEQLFF. CDR3 in DNA: TGTGCCAGCAGACGCCTCAGGGGCGCAACTAATGAACAACTGTTTTTT.